This T cell receptor (beta chain) was recorded in a study of cytomegalovirus exposure and HLA in healthy donors. Study-wide results and limits: A later analysis linked some 17,000 TCR beta sequences to HLA alleles at 0.05 false discovery rate.

Worth noting for this clone: What it binds is unknown.

Germline assignment: CDR1 SGHAT and CDR2 FQNNGV. There are 14 residues in the CDR3. V was trimmed by 1 base and J by 2 bases, leaving 9 bases between them. A multiplex PCR was run with 60 Vbeta primers and 13 Jbeta primers. Repertoires were generated with immunoSEQ multiplex PCR, while TCRdb's copy carries only in-frame clones and drops some. Of 170,000 or so clones in the sample, roughly 84% were seen once. Source material: PBMCs. V and J are TRBV11-2 and TRBJ2-7; unclear D gene. The source of this sequence is a boy aged 2 to 10 in good health and CMV-seronegative. Written as DNA, the CDR3 is TGTGCCAGCAGCTTAGGACTCTCGCCCTACGAGCAGTACTTC. This translates into CASSLGLSPYEQYF.